Below, 29 T cell receptor beta chains from the same sample are listed, as sequenced in a study of cytomegalovirus exposure and HLA in healthy donors. Amplification used 60 Vbeta primers and 13 Jbeta primers. The data were produced by immunoSEQ multiplex PCR, yet TCRdb's version contains in-frame clones alone and is incomplete. This sample has 150,000 to 200,000 clones, with 75% to 85% found just once. The sample taken for sequencing was PBMCs. The receptors shown here come from a woman in her 30s in good health and CMV-seropositive.

The rearrangement links TRBV11-2 to TRBJ1-5, with 7 bases aligning to TRBD1. The CDR3 contains 15 residues. Looked up from germline, CDR1 is SGHAT and CDR2 is FQNNGV. The J segment lost 7 bases and the V segment lost 1 base, leaving 7 bases of the junction unmatched. The CDR3 coding sequence is TGTGCCAGCAGCTTAGTACAGGGGCAGGGGCAGCCCCAGCATTTT. Protein product: CASSLVQGQGQPQHF.

The chain links TRBV5-6 to TRBJ1-2; 9 bases match TRBD1. V lost 4 bases and J lost 8; bases outside the gene matches: 3. This CDR3 has 12 residues. Per germline, CDR1 SGHDT and CDR2 YYEEEE. CDR3 loop: CASSRDRVGYTF. DNA for the CDR3: TGTGCCAGCAGCCGGGACAGGGTCGGCTACACCTTC. Supplemented by reference TRBV5-6 and TRBJ1-2, the full variable domain reads DAGVTQSPTHLIKTRGQQVTLRCSPKSGHDTVSWYQQALGQGPQFIFQYYEEEERQRGNFPDRFSGHQFPNYSSELNVNALLLGDSALYLCASSRDRVGYTFGSGTRLTVV.

V usage is TRBV5-1 and J usage is TRBJ2-5; TRBD2 matches 10 bases. The germline V gene encodes CDR1 SGHRS and CDR2 YFSETQ. This CDR3 has 16 residues. The junction had 6 bases not matched to a gene; V was cut back by 0 bases and J by 4 bases. The CDR3 DNA is TGCGCCAGCAGCTTGGCGGTAGCGGGAGGAGGAGAGACCCAGTACTTC. Encoded protein: CASSLAVAGGGETQYF.

The chain employs TRBV6-5 and TRBJ1-2, with 9 bases fitting TRBD1. V gave up 6 bases and J gave up 6 bases; unmatched junction bases: 8. Germline CDR1 and CDR2: MNHEY and SVGAGI. This CDR3 has 14 amino acids. The CDR3 region has the DNA TGTGCCAGCAGACCTCAGGACAGGGGAAATGGCTACACCTTC. Amino acids: CASRPQDRGNGYTF.

The rearrangement joins TRBV5-1 to TRBJ2-3, with 10 nucleotides matching TRBD2. The germline V gene encodes CDR1 SGHRS and CDR2 YFSETQ. Unmatched junction bases numbered 9, after V lost 1 base and J lost 1 base. There are 18 residues in the CDR3. Here the CDR3 DNA reads TGCGCCAGCAGCTTGCCCCCAGCGGGGGGGCCAGGCACAGATACGCAGTATTTT. Its protein is CASSLPPAGGPGTDTQYF.

The rearrangement joins TRBV28 to TRBJ1-2, with TRBD1 matching over 8 bases. Trimming at V came to 6 bases and at J to 8 bases, leaving 8 bases not matched to a gene. CDR1 and CDR2 from the germline V gene are MDHEN and SYDVKM. This CDR3 is built from 13 residues. The CDR3 protein is CASRDRAQRGYTF. The CDR3 bases are TGTGCCAGCAGGGACAGGGCCCAGAGGGGCTACACCTTC.

V and J are TRBV29-1 and TRBJ2-7; TRBD2 matches at 10 bases. The germline CDR1 and CDR2 sequences are SQVTM and ANQGSEA. This CDR3 spans 13 amino acids. V lost 7 bases, J lost 4 bases, and 7 bases stayed unmatched. The CDR3 sequence: CSALAGGSYEQYF. As DNA, the CDR3 is TGCAGCGCGTTAGCGGGAGGTAGTTACGAGCAGTACTTC.

The rearrangement joins TRBV9 to TRBJ2-1; 10 positions match TRBD2. This CDR3 has 19 amino acids. The V gene end was trimmed by 0 bases and the J gene end by 6 bases; junction bases not matched to a gene: 15. The germline V gene encodes CDR1 SGDLS and CDR2 YYNGEE. The chain's CDR3 is CASSVDPSLAGERSNEQFF. The CDR3 DNA sequence: TGTGCCAGCAGCGTAGACCCCAGCCTAGCGGGAGAAAGAAGCAATGAGCAGTTCTTC.

This sequence joins TRBV11-1 and TRBJ2-3; perhaps TRBD2 as D (6 bases). The CDR3 is 15 amino acids. The V and J ends lost 6 bases and 2 bases respectively, with 15 bases between them. Germline CDR1 and CDR2: SGHAT and FQDESV (reference sequence). This chain's CDR3 is CASSSLARVTDTQYF. CDR3 DNA: TGTGCCAGCAGTTCTCTAGCGCGGGTCACAGATACGCAGTATTTT.

As concerns this clone: The junction does not match germline at one end; this may be a read error. The CDR3 region is CASSIAGTSGYNEQFF. The DNA of the CDR3 is TGTGCCAGCAGCATAGCCGGGACTAGCGGTTACAATGAGCAGTTCTTC. The chain is built from TRBV7-9 and TRBJ2-1, with 11 bases aligning to TRBD2. The CDR3 loop spans 16 amino acids. Germline CDR1 and CDR2: SEHNR and FQNEAQ (reference sequence). The full variable domain, completed using reference TRBV7-9 and TRBJ2-1, is DTGVSQNPRHKITKRGQNVTFRCDPISEHNRLYWYRQTLGQGPEFLTYFQNEAQLEKSRLLSDRFSAERPKGSFSTLEIQRTEQGDSAMYLCASSIAGTSGYNEQFFGPGTRLTVL.

The V and J genes are TRBV7-9 and TRBJ1-4; D may be TRBD1 (5 bases). Germline V gene sequence: CDR1 SEHNR, CDR2 FQNEAQ (reference sequence). V was clipped by 5 bases and J by 3 bases, with 10 bases between them. The CDR3 contains 14 residues. CDR3 residues: CASSQGGANEKLFF. The CDR3 DNA reads as TGTGCCAGCAGCCAGGGTGGGGCTAATGAAAAACTGTTTTTT.

The chain has TRBV7-2 and TRBJ2-5; TRBD1 aligns across 11 bases. The DNA end is a closer match to TRBJ2-7, so the J assignment may be wrong. The CDR3 consists of 15 residues. The V gene's germline CDR1 is SGHTA and CDR2 FQGNSA. CDR3 nucleotide sequence: TGTGCCAGCAGTCCCGGGACAGGGGGCTCCTACGAGCAGTACTTC. Translating it yields CASSPGTGGSYEQYF.

The chain employs TRBV4-2 and TRBJ2-3, with D unresolved. Germline CDR1 reads LGHNA; CDR2 reads YNFKEQ. Trimming removed 2 bases at V and 3 bases at J, with 6 bases between. CDR3 length: 13 amino acids. The CDR3 protein is CASSQLRTDTQYF. For the CDR3, the DNA is TGTGCCAGCAGCCAACTACGGACAGATACGCAGTATTTT.

This clone was recorded once. This sequence joins TRBV2 and TRBJ2-3; no clear D. From germline, CDR1 is SNHLY and CDR2 FYNNEI. This CDR3 comprises 14 residues. Deletions cut 0 bases from V and 6 bases from J, with 10 bases between. The CDR3 sequence is CASSEALMRDTQYF. In DNA, the CDR3 is TGTGCCAGCAGTGAAGCTCTTATGCGGGATACGCAGTATTTT.

The chain employs TRBV5-1 and TRBJ2-2; TRBD2 is a possible D gene (5 bases). The germline gives CDR1 SGHRS, CDR2 YFSETQ. Trimming took off 4 bases at V and 5 bases at J, with 21 bases between the two ends. This CDR3 spans 17 amino acids. The CDR3 nucleotides are TGCGCCAGCAGCCCGGAGGCGGGCGCGGTAAGAACCGGGGAGCTGTTTTTT. Translated: CASSPEAGAVRTGELFF.

The chain uses TRBV5-6 and TRBJ2-5, with D maybe TRBD2 (6 bases). The V and J ends lost 5 bases and 4 bases respectively, with 18 bases between them. The germline CDR1 and CDR2 sequences are SGHDT and YYEEEE. The CDR3 spans 15 residues. The CDR3 spells CASRRQREATETQYF. CDR3 nucleotide sequence: TGTGCCAGCAGGCGGCAAAGGGAGGCTACAGAGACCCAGTACTTC. Full variable domain (remainder filled in from reference TRBV5-6 and TRBJ2-5): DAGVTQSPTHLIKTRGQQVTLRCSPKSGHDTVSWYQQALGQGPQFIFQYYEEEERQRGNFPDRFSGHQFPNYSSELNVNALLLGDSALYLCASRRQREATETQYFGPGTRLLVL.

This clone was recorded a few times. The chain recombines TRBV5-1 with TRBJ2-1, with D perhaps TRBD1 (6 bases). In germline, CDR1 is SGHRS, CDR2 YFSETQ. V dropped 8 bases and J dropped 5 bases, with 14 bases sitting between them. The CDR3 has 13 residues. CDR3: CASKVGDNNEQFF. CDR3 coding DNA: TGCGCCAGTAAGGTAGGGGACAACAATGAGCAGTTCTTC.

The J gene is TRBJ2-7, the V gene TRBV4-1; the D is unclear. The CDR3 contains 13 residues. Germline V lookup: CDR1 MGHRA, CDR2 YSYEKL. V shed 6 bases and J shed 2 bases, with 11 bases lying between them. The CDR3 is CASSFGLAYEQYF. CDR3 DNA sequence: TGCGCCAGCAGTTTTGGCCTGGCCTACGAGCAGTACTTC.

The sample holds one count of this clone. J is TRBJ2-1 and V is TRBV5-4; 12 bases match TRBD2. The CDR3 contains 15 residues. V trimming: 3 bases; J trimming: 7 bases; junction bases outside the gene matches: 5. The germline CDR1 and CDR2 sequences are SGHNT and YYREEE (reference sequence). Written as DNA, the CDR3 is TGTGCCAGCAGCTCCTGGCTAGCGGGGGGGAATGAGCAGTTCTTC. It yields the protein CASSSWLAGGNEQFF.

This chain connects TRBV7-9 to TRBJ1-2; tentative D call: TRBD1 (6 bases). There are 12 residues in the CDR3. Trimming removed 4 bases from V and 4 bases from J, with 7 bases in between. CDR1 is SEHNR and CDR2 is FQNEAQ in the germline V gene (reference sequence). CDR3: CASSSTGYGYTF. CDR3 in DNA: TGTGCCAGCAGCTCGACAGGCTATGGCTACACCTTC.

This chain connects TRBV27 to TRBJ2-7; perhaps TRBD2 as D (6 bases). Per the germline V gene, CDR1 is MNHEY and CDR2 is SMNVEV (reference sequence). This CDR3 is built from 10 residues. V was trimmed by 10 bases and J by 7 bases, leaving 11 bases between them. The DNA for the CDR3 is TGTGCCATTGTACGGGGGGAGCAGTACTTC. This gives the protein CAIVRGEQYF.

This sequence joins TRBV2 and TRBJ2-2, with 8 bases lining up with TRBD1. The V segment lost 6 bases and the J segment 0 bases; nucleotides outside the gene matches: 3. Germline CDR1 and CDR2: SNHLY and FYNNEI. This CDR3 contains 15 residues. The CDR3 nucleotides read TGTGCCAGCAGGGCGGACAGGGCGAACACCGGGGAGCTGTTTTTT. Translating gives CASRADRANTGELFF.

V gene TRBV28 combines with J gene TRBJ1-2; D gene unclear. The V gene lost 5 bases and the J gene lost 5 bases, with 15 bases spanning the gap. This CDR3 contains 14 residues. Per germline, CDR1 MDHEN and CDR2 SYDVKM. The CDR3 coding sequence is TGTGCCAGCAGTCTCTCGGGGTCAAGGTATGGCTACACCTTC. Its translation is CASSLSGSRYGYTF.

This chain connects TRBV5-6 to TRBJ2-2; unclear D gene. The CDR3 runs 14 residues. Germline V gene data show CDR1 as SGHDT and CDR2 as YYEEEE. V was shortened by 4 bases and J by 8 bases, with 15 bases between the two germline ends. The CDR3 DNA reads as TGTGCCAGCAGCCTATTCACCTTCGGGGGGGAGCTGTTTTTT. It is translated as CASSLFTFGGELFF. Filled out from reference TRBV5-6 and TRBJ2-2, the complete variable domain reads DAGVTQSPTHLIKTRGQQVTLRCSPKSGHDTVSWYQQALGQGPQFIFQYYEEEERQRGNFPDRFSGHQFPNYSSELNVNALLLGDSALYLCASSLFTFGGELFFGEGSRLTVL.

V gene TRBV25-1 combines with J gene TRBJ2-1; D is possibly TRBD1 (5 bases). Germline values: CDR1 MGHDK, CDR2 SYGVNS. The CDR3 sequence is 14 residues long. Between the trimmed V and J ends, which lost 4 bases and 9 bases, there was a span of 16 bases. The CDR3 here is CASSGGQGKGEQFF. As DNA, the CDR3 is TGTGCCAGCAGTGGTGGACAAGGGAAGGGTGAGCAGTTCTTC.

The chain couples TRBV5-1 to TRBJ2-1, with TRBD1 matching over 7 bases. In germline, CDR1 is SGHRS, CDR2 YFSETQ. After removal of 0 bases from V and 4 bases from J, the junction contained 4 bases not matched to a gene. The CDR3 extends over 15 amino acids. The DNA for the CDR3 is TGCGCCAGCAGCTTGGTAGGGGGCGGGTACAATGAGCAGTTCTTC. Its translation: CASSLVGGGYNEQFF.

The rearrangement links TRBV5-5 to TRBJ1-2; D gene ambiguous. Germline V gives CDR1 SGHKS, CDR2 YYEKEE (reference sequence). V gave up 0 bases and J gave up 0 bases, with 9 bases separating them. This CDR3 region has 15 residues. DNA for the CDR3: TGTGCCAGCAGCTTGGTCGCAGCGGCTAACTATGGCTACACCTTC. Its protein is CASSLVAAANYGYTF.

The chain couples TRBV6-5 to TRBJ2-2, with D possibly matching TRBD1 (6 bases). Deletions cut 2 bases from V and 5 bases from J, with 9 bases between. Germline V gene sequence: CDR1 MNHEY, CDR2 SVGAGI. The CDR3 spans 14 residues. For the CDR3, the DNA is TGTGCCAGCAGTTACACAGGGCGGACCGGGGAGCTGTTTTTT. Protein sequence: CASSYTGRTGELFF.

The chain joins TRBV4-1 to TRBJ1-2, with D possibly being TRBD1 (5 bases). Germline CDR1 and CDR2: MGHRA and YSYEKL. The CDR3 covers 17 residues. Trimming removed 0 bases at V and 4 bases at J, with 18 bases between. In DNA, the CDR3 is TGCGCCAGCAGCCAAGATCAACGGAGGTTCGGGGGCTATGGCTACACCTTC. This gives the protein CASSQDQRRFGGYGYTF.